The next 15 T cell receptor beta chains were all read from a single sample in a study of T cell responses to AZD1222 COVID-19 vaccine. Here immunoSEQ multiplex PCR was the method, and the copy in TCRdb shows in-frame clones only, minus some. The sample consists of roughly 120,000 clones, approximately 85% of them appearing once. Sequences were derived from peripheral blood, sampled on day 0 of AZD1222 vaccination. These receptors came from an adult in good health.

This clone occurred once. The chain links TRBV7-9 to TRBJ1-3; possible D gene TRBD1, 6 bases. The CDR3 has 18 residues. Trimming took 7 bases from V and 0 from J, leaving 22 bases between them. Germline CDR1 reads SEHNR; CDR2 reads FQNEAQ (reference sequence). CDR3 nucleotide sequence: TGTGCCAGCAACACTACCCCAGAACAGGGCCCCTCTGGAAACACCATATATTTT. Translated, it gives CASNTTPEQGPSGNTIYF.

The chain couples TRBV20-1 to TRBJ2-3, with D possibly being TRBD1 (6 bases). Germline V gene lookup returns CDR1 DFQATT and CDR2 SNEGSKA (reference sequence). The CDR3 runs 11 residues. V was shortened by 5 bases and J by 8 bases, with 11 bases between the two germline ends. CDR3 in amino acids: CSAYRESTQYF. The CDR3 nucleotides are TGCAGTGCTTACAGGGAAAGTACGCAGTATTTT.

Here the CDR3 reads CASSQVRAGGSGYTF. CDR3 nucleotide sequence: TGCGCCAGCAGCCAAGTTAGGGCAGGGGGCTCTGGCTACACCTTC. V and J are TRBV4-3 and TRBJ1-2; 8 nucleotides line up with TRBD1. The length of the CDR3 is 15 residues. Trimming cost V 1 base and J 7 bases; bases outside gene matches: 8. Looked up from germline, CDR1 is LGHNA and CDR2 is YSLEER.

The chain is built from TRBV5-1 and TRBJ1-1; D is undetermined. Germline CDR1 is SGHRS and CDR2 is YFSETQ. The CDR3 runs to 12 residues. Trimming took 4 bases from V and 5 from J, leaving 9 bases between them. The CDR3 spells CASSPDWTEAFF. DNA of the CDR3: TGCGCCAGCAGCCCAGACTGGACTGAAGCTTTCTTT.

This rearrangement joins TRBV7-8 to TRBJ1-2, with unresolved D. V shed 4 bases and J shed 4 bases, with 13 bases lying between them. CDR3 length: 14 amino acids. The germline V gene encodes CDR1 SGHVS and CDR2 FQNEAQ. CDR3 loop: CASSSQAGSYGYTF. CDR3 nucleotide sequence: TGTGCCAGCAGCTCCCAGGCGGGGAGCTATGGCTACACCTTC.

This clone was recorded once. CDR3 nucleotides: TGTGCCAGCAGCTTAAGTCTCCAGTTGGGACGGAATTCACCCCTCCACTTT. Amino acid sequence: CASSLSLQLGRNSPLHF. The J gene is TRBJ1-6, the V gene TRBV11-3; D might be TRBD1 (5 bases). The V and J ends lost 2 bases and 7 bases respectively, with 18 bases between them. Germline CDR1 SGHNT, CDR2 YENEEA. This CDR3 is 17 amino acids long.

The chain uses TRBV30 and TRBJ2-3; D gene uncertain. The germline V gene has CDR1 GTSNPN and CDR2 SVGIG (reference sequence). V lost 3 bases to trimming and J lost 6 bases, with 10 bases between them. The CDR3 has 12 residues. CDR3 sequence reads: CAWRLSMDTQYF. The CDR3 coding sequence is TGTGCCTGGAGGCTCAGTATGGATACGCAGTATTTT.

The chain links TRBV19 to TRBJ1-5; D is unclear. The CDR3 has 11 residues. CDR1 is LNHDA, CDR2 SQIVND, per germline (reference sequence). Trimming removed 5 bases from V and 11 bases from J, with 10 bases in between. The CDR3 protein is CASSARTSQHF. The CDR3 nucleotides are TGTGCCAGTAGTGCCCGAACTTCCCAGCATTTT.

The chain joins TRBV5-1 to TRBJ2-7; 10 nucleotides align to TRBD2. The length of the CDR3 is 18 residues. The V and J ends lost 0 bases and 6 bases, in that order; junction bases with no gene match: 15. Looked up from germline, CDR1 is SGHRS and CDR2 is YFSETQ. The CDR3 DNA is TGCGCCAGCAGCTTGGGGTCCACCCGACTAGCGGGCACAACCGAGCAGTACTTC. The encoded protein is CASSLGSTRLAGTTEQYF.

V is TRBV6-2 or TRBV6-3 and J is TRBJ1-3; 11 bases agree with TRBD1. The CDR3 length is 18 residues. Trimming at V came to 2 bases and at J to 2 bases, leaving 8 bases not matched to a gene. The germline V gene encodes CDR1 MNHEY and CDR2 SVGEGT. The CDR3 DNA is TGTGCCAGCAGTTACCCCCCGGGACAGGGGGTAGCTGGAAACACCATATATTTT. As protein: CASSYPPGQGVAGNTIYF.

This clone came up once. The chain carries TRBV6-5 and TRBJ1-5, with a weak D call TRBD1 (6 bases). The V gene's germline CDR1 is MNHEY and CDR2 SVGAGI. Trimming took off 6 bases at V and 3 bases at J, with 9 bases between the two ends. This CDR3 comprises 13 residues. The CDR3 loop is CASRYRANQPQHF. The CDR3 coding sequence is TGTGCCAGCAGGTACAGGGCCAATCAGCCCCAGCATTTT.

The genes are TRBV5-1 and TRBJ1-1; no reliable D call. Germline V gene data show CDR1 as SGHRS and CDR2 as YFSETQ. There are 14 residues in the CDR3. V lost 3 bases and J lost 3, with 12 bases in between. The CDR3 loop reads CASSWVAQHTEAFF. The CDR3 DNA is TGCGCCAGCAGCTGGGTTGCACAACACACTGAAGCTTTCTTT.

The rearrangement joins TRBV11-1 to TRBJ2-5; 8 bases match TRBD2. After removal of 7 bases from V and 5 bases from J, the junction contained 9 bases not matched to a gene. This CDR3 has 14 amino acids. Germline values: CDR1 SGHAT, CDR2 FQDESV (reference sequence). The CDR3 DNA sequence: TGTGCCAGCACCTCCGGGACTAGAAGTGAGACCCAGTACTTC. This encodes CASTSGTRSETQYF.

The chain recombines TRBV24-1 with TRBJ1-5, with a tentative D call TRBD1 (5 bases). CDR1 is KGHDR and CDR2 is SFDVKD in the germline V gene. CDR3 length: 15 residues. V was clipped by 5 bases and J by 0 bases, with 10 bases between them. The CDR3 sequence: CATSGQTDSNQPQHF. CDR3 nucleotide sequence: TGTGCCACCAGTGGACAGACAGATAGCAATCAGCCCCAGCATTTT.

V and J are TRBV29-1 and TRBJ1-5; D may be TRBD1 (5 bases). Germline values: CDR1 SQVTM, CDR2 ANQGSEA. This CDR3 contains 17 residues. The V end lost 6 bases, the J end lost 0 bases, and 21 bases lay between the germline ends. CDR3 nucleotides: TGCAGCGTCCCACGAGTCACAGGTGGAGGTAGCAATCAGCCCCAGCATTTT. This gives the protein CSVPRVTGGGSNQPQHF. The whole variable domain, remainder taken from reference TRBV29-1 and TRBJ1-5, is SAVISQKPSRDICQRGTSLTIQCQVDSQVTMMFWYRQQPGQSLTLIATANQGSEATYESGFVIDKFPISRPNLTFSTLTVSNMSPEDSSIYLCSVPRVTGGGSNQPQHFGDGTRLSIL.